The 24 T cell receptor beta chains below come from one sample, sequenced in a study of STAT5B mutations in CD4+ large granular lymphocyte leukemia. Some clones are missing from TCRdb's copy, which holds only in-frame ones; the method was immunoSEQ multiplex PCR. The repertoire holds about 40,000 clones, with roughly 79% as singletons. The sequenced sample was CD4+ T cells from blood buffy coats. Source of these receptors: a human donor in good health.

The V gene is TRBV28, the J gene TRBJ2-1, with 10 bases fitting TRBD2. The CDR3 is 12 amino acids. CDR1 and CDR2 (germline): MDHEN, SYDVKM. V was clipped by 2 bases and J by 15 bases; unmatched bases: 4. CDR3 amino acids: CASSLLAGVWFF. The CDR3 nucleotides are TGTGCCAGCAGTTTACTAGCGGGGGTGTGGTTCTTC. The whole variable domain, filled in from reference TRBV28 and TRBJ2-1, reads DVKVTQSSRYLVKRTGEKVFLECVQDMDHENMFWYRQDPGLGLRLIYFSYDVKMKEKGDIPEGYSVSREKKERFSLILESASTNQTSMYLCASSLLAGVWFFGPGTRLTVL.

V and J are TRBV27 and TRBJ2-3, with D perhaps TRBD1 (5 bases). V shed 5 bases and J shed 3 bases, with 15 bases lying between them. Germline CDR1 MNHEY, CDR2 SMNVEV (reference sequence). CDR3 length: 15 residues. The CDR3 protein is CASSNRQGGTDTQYF. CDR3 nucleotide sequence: TGTGCCAGCAGTAATCGTCAGGGTGGTACAGATACGCAGTATTTT.

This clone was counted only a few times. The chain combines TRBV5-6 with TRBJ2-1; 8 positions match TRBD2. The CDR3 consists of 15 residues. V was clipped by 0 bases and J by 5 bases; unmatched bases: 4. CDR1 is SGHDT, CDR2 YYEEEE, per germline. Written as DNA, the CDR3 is TGTGCCAGCAGCTTGGGCGGGAGGAATCACAATGAGCAGTTCTTC. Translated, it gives CASSLGGRNHNEQFF.

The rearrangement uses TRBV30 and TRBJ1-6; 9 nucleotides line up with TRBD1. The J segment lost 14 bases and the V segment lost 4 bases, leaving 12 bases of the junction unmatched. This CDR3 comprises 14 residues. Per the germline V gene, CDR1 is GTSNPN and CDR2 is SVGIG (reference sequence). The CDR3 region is CAWTGTGLGWALHF. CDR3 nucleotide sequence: TGTGCCTGGACCGGGACAGGGCTCGGTTGGGCCCTCCACTTT.

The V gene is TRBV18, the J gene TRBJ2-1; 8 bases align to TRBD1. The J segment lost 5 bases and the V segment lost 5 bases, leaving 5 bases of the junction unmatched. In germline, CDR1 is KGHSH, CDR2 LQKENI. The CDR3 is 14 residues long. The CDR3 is CASSKDRADNEQFF. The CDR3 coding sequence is TGTGCCAGCTCAAAGGACAGGGCTGACAATGAGCAGTTCTTC.

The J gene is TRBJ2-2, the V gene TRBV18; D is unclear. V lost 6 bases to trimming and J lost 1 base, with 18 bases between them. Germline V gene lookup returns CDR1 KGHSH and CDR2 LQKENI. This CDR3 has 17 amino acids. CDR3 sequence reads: CASSLTKDPGNTGELFF. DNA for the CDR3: TGTGCCAGCTCTCTCACCAAGGATCCAGGGAACACCGGGGAGCTGTTTTTT.

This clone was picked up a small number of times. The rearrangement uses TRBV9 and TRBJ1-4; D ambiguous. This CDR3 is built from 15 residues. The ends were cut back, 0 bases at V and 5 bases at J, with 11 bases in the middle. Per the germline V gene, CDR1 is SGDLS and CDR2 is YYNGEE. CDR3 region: CASSVGTDINEKLFF. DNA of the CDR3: TGTGCCAGCAGCGTAGGAACGGATATCAATGAAAAACTGTTTTTT.

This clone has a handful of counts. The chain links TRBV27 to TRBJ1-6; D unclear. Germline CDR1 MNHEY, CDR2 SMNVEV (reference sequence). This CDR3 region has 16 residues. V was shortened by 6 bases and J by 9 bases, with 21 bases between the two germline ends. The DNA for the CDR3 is TGTGCCAGCAGGCCAAATTTTGTAGCTTCAGGTTCACCCCTCCACTTT. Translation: CASRPNFVASGSPLHF.

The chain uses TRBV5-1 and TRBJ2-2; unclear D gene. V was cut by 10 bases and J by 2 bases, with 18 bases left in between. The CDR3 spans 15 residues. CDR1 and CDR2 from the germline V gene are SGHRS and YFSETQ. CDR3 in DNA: TGCGCCTGCCGCGCGTCGGGTGAAAACACCGGGGAGCTGTTTTTT. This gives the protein CACRASGENTGELFF.

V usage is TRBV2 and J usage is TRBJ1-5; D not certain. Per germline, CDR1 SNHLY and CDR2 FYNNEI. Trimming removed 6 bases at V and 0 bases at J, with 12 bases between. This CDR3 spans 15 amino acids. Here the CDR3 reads CASSKNGYSNQPQHF. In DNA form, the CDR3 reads TGTGCCAGCAGCAAAAATGGTTATAGCAATCAGCCCCAGCATTTT.

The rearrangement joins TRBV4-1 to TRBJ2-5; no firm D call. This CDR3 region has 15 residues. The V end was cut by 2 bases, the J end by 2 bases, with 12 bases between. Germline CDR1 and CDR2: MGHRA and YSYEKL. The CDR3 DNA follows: TGCGCCAGCAGCCAACTAGGGAATTTTCAAGAGACCCAGTACTTC. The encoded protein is CASSQLGNFQETQYF.

DNA of the CDR3: TGCGCCAGCAGTCAGCAGAGTCACAGGGCTTTCTTT. Its protein is CASSQQSHRAFF. This chain joins TRBV10-2 and TRBJ1-1; D might be TRBD1 (5 bases). With 5 bases removed from V and 11 bases from J, the gap between germline ends came to 15 bases. The CDR3 is 12 amino acids. Germline CDR1 reads WSHSY; CDR2 reads SAAADI.

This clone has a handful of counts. Here the CDR3 reads CAISGGQGEKLFF. The CDR3 DNA follows: TGTGCCATCAGTGGGGGACAGGGGGAAAAACTGTTTTTT. The chain combines TRBV10-3 with TRBJ1-4, with 10 bases fitting TRBD1. This CDR3 has 13 residues. Germline V CDR1 and CDR2: ENHRY, SYGVKD. Losses at the gene ends were 4 bases for V and 8 bases for J; bases not matched to a gene: 1.

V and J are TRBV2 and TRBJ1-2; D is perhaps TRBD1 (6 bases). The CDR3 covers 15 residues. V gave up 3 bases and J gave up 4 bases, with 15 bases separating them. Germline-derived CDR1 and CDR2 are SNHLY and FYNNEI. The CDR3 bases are TGTGCCAGCAGTGATGCCCTAGGGGGTGCCTATGGCTACACCTTC. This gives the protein CASSDALGGAYGYTF.

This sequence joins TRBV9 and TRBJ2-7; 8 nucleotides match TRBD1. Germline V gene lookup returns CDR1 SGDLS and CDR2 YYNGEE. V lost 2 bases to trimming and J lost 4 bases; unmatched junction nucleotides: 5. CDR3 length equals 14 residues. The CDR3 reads CASSVGQGPYEQYF. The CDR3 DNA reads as TGTGCCAGCAGCGTCGGACAGGGCCCGTACGAGCAGTACTTC.

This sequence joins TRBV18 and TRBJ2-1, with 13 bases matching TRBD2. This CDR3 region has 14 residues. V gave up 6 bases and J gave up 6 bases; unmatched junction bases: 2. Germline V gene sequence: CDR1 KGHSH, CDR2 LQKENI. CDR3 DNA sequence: TGTGCCAGCTCCCGACTAGCGGGAGGCAATGAGCAGTTCTTC. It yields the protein CASSRLAGGNEQFF.

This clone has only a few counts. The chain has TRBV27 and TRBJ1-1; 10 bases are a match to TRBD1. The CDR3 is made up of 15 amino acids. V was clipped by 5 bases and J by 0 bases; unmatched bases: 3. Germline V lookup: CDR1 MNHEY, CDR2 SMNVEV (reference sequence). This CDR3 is CASSLGQGVNTEAFF. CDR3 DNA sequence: TGTGCCAGCAGTCTCGGACAGGGGGTGAACACTGAAGCTTTCTTT.

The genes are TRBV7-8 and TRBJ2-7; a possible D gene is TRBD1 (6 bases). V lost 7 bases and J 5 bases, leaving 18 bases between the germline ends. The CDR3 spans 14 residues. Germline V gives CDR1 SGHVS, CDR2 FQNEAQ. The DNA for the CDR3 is TGTGCCAGCAACCCAGGGGATAGGGTCGACGAGCAGTACTTC. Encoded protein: CASNPGDRVDEQYF.

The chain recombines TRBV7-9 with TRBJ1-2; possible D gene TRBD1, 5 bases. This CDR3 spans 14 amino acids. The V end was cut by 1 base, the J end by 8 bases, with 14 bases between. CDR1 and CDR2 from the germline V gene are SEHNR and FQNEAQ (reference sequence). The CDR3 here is CASSLVPRADGYTF. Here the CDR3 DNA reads TGTGCCAGCAGCTTAGTCCCCAGGGCCGACGGCTACACCTTC.

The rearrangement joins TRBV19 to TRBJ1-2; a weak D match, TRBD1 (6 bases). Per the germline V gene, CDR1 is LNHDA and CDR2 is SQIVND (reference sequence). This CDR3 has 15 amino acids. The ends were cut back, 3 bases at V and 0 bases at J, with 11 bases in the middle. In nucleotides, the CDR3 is TGTGCCAGTAGTATCAACAGGGCGTCTAACTATGGCTACACCTTC. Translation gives CASSINRASNYGYTF.

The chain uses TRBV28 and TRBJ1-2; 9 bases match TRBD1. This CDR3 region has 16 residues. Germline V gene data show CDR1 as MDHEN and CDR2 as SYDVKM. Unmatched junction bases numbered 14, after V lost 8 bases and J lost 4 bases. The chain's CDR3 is CASRPSSGQGLYGYTF. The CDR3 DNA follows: TGTGCCAGCCGCCCCTCCTCGGGACAGGGACTCTATGGCTACACCTTC.

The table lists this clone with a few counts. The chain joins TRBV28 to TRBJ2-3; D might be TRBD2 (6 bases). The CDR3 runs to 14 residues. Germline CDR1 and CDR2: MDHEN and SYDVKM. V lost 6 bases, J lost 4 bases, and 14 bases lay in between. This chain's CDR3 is CASRRDPAADTQYF. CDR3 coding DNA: TGTGCCAGCAGGCGGGACCCTGCCGCAGATACGCAGTATTTT. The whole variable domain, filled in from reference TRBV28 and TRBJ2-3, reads DVKVTQSSRYLVKRTGEKVFLECVQDMDHENMFWYRQDPGLGLRLIYFSYDVKMKEKGDIPEGYSVSREKKERFSLILESASTNQTSMYLCASRRDPAADTQYFGPGTRLTVL.

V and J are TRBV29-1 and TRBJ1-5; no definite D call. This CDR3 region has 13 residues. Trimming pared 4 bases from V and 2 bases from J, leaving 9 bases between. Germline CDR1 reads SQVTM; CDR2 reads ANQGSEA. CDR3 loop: CSVGSDRNQPQHF. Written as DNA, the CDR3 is TGCAGCGTTGGATCTGACCGCAATCAGCCCCAGCATTTT.

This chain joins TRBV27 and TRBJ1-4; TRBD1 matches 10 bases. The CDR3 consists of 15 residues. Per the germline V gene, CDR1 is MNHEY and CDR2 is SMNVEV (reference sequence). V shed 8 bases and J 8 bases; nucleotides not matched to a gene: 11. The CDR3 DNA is TGTGCCAGCCGAAATGCCGGGACAGGGGACGAAAAACTGTTTTTT. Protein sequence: CASRNAGTGDEKLFF.